Listed below are T cell receptor beta chains from one sample, sequenced in a study of blood T cell repertoires in COVID-19. Using immunoSEQ multiplex PCR, the repertoire was profiled, and TCRdb retains in-frame clones only, with some absent. The data hold around 65,000 clones, with about 81% observed a single time. Sequences were obtained from peripheral blood. These receptors all stem from a human donor in a cohort sampled during active COVID-19. Both conserved end residues are part of each CDR3. D genes are given only for firm matches. Part of the rows lack a size; the others show once, few, many or a class for expanded clones.

j_gene: TRBJ2-1; abundance: .; d_gene: .; len: 15; v_gene: TRBV6-5; CDR3aa: CASYRGGTYYNEQFF; CDR3nt: TGTGCCAGCTACAGGGGGGGCACCTATTACAATGAGCAGTTCTTC
j_gene: TRBJ1-2; abundance: .; d_gene: TRBD1; len: 15; v_gene: TRBV5-6; CDR3aa: CASSPLGDRDYGYTF; CDR3nt: TGTGCCAGCAGCCCGCTCGGGGACAGGGACTATGGCTACACCTTC
j_gene: TRBJ1-2; abundance: few; d_gene: .; len: 14; v_gene: TRBV6-5; CDR3aa: CASSPRTALGGYTF; CDR3nt: TGTGCCAGCAGTCCTCGGACAGCTTTGGGTGGCTACACCTTC
j_gene: TRBJ2-2; abundance: .; d_gene: TRBD2; len: 15; v_gene: TRBV30; CDR3aa: CAWREAGGPPGELFF; CDR3nt: TGTGCCTGGAGGGAAGCGGGAGGGCCCCCCGGGGAGCTGTTTTTT
j_gene: TRBJ1-2; abundance: once; d_gene: TRBD1; len: 14; v_gene: TRBV24-1; CDR3aa: CATSDSGTGGGYTF; CDR3nt: TGTGCCACCAGTGATTCCGGGACAGGGGGCGGCTACACCTTC
j_gene: TRBJ1-2; abundance: .; d_gene: TRBD1; len: 13; v_gene: TRBV28; CDR3aa: CASSPRGRYGYTF; CDR3nt: TGTGCCAGCAGTCCCAGGGGGCGCTATGGCTACACCTTC
j_gene: TRBJ2-7; abundance: few; d_gene: TRBD2; len: 14; v_gene: TRBV19; CDR3aa: CASSSLAGAGEQYF; CDR3nt: TGTGCCAGTAGTAGCCTAGCGGGAGCGGGCGAGCAGTACTTC
j_gene: TRBJ2-7; abundance: many; d_gene: .; len: 15; v_gene: TRBV28; CDR3aa: CASSSHRVSSYEQYF; CDR3nt: TGTGCCAGCAGCTCACACAGGGTTAGCTCCTACGAGCAGTACTTC
j_gene: TRBJ2-3; abundance: .; d_gene: .; len: 17; v_gene: TRBV24-1; CDR3aa: CATSDPLGGRLGDTQYF; CDR3nt: TGTGCCACCAGTGATCCTTTGGGGGGGCGGCTAGGAGATACGCAGTATTTT
j_gene: TRBJ2-5; abundance: .; d_gene: TRBD1; len: 15; v_gene: TRBV18; CDR3aa: CASSPGQALQETQYF; CDR3nt: TGTGCCAGCTCACCCGGACAGGCTCTCCAAGAGACCCAGTACTTC
j_gene: TRBJ1-4; abundance: .; d_gene: .; len: 16; v_gene: TRBV5-1; CDR3aa: CASSAFRQTSNEKLFF; CDR3nt: TGCGCCAGCAGCGCATTCCGACAGACCAGTAATGAAAAACTGTTTTTT
j_gene: TRBJ2-1; abundance: .; d_gene: .; len: 16; v_gene: TRBV7-8; CDR3aa: CASSSRLGRGYNEQFF; CDR3nt: TGTGCCAGCAGCTCGCGACTGGGAAGGGGTTACAATGAGCAGTTCTTC
j_gene: TRBJ1-4; abundance: .; d_gene: .; len: 14; v_gene: TRBV28; CDR3aa: CASSLLLQGEKLFF; CDR3nt: TGTGCCAGCAGTTTACTCCTTCAGGGGGAAAAACTGTTTTTT
j_gene: TRBJ2-2; abundance: .; d_gene: TRBD1; len: 16; v_gene: TRBV4-3; CDR3aa: CASSHTTGENTGELFF; CDR3nt: TGCGCCAGCAGCCATACGACAGGGGAGAACACCGGGGAGCTGTTTTTT
j_gene: TRBJ2-2; abundance: few; d_gene: .; len: 14; v_gene: TRBV11-3; CDR3aa: CASSLNSVAGELFF; CDR3nt: TGTGCCAGCAGCTTAAATAGTGTGGCCGGGGAGCTGTTTTTT
j_gene: TRBJ2-5; abundance: .; d_gene: .; len: 15; v_gene: TRBV7-2; CDR3aa: CASSHGSRQVETQYF; CDR3nt: TGTGCCAGCAGCCACGGGAGTAGACAAGTAGAGACCCAGTACTTC
j_gene: TRBJ2-7; abundance: few; d_gene: .; len: 13; v_gene: TRBV3-1/TRBV3-2; CDR3aa: CASSQNRYYEQYF; CDR3nt: TGTGCCAGCAGCCAAAACCGCTACTACGAGCAGTACTTC
j_gene: TRBJ1-5; abundance: .; d_gene: .; len: 13; v_gene: TRBV29-1; CDR3aa: CSVSAGSNQPQHF; CDR3nt: TGCAGCGTTTCGGCGGGTAGCAATCAGCCCCAGCATTTT
j_gene: TRBJ2-5; abundance: .; d_gene: .; len: 12; v_gene: TRBV12-3/TRBV12-4; CDR3aa: CASSSREETQYF; CDR3nt: TGTGCCAGCAGCTCGAGGGAGGAGACCCAGTACTTC
j_gene: TRBJ2-7; abundance: .; d_gene: .; len: 13; v_gene: TRBV11-3; CDR3aa: CASSLGRTYEQYF; CDR3nt: TGTGCCAGCAGCTTGGGCAGGACCTACGAGCAGTACTTC
j_gene: TRBJ2-3; abundance: .; d_gene: TRBD2; len: 15; v_gene: TRBV18; CDR3aa: CASSGTLAGLDTQYF; CDR3nt: TGTGCCAGCTCAGGAACTCTAGCGGGGCTAGATACGCAGTATTTT
j_gene: TRBJ1-4; abundance: .; d_gene: TRBD1; len: 17; v_gene: TRBV5-1; CDR3aa: CASSSGQGTATNEKLFF; CDR3nt: TGCGCCAGCAGCTCTGGACAGGGGACTGCAACTAATGAAAAACTGTTTTTT
j_gene: TRBJ2-7; abundance: .; d_gene: .; len: 13; v_gene: TRBV28; CDR3aa: CASNGRNSYEQYF; CDR3nt: TGTGCCAGCAATGGGAGGAACTCCTACGAGCAGTACTTC
j_gene: TRBJ1-1; abundance: .; d_gene: TRBD1; len: 13; v_gene: TRBV6-5; CDR3aa: CASSSQGAREAFF; CDR3nt: TGTGCCAGCAGCAGCCAGGGGGCGCGTGAAGCTTTCTTT
j_gene: TRBJ1-1; abundance: .; d_gene: TRBD1; len: 15; v_gene: TRBV28; CDR3aa: CASSLGGTGNTEAFF; CDR3nt: TGTGCCAGCAGTTTAGGGGGGACAGGGAACACTGAAGCTTTCTTT
j_gene: TRBJ2-2; abundance: .; d_gene: .; len: 12; v_gene: TRBV9; CDR3aa: CASSAGVGELFF; CDR3nt: TGTGCCAGCAGCGCAGGGGTCGGGGAGCTGTTTTTT
j_gene: TRBJ2-1; abundance: .; d_gene: .; len: 14; v_gene: TRBV24-1; CDR3aa: CATSGEGHLNEQFF; CDR3nt: TGTGCCACCAGTGGGGAGGGACATCTCAATGAGCAGTTCTTC
j_gene: TRBJ1-2; abundance: .; d_gene: .; len: 12; v_gene: TRBV13; CDR3aa: CATPGDLYGYTF; CDR3nt: TGTGCCACCCCGGGGGATCTCTATGGCTACACCTTC
j_gene: TRBJ1-1; abundance: .; d_gene: .; len: 13; v_gene: TRBV2; CDR3aa: CASSAGDGTEAFF; CDR3nt: TGTGCCAGCAGCGCAGGGGACGGCACTGAAGCTTTCTTT
j_gene: TRBJ2-7; abundance: .; d_gene: TRBD1; len: 14; v_gene: TRBV5-6; CDR3aa: CASSRTGGDYEQYF; CDR3nt: TGTGCCAGCAGCCGGACAGGGGGTGACTACGAGCAGTACTTC
j_gene: TRBJ2-1; abundance: .; d_gene: .; len: 15; v_gene: TRBV4-2; CDR3aa: CASSQDRNSYNEQFF; CDR3nt: TGTGCCAGCAGCCAAGACAGAAACTCCTACAATGAGCAGTTCTTC
j_gene: TRBJ1-2; abundance: .; d_gene: TRBD1; len: 16; v_gene: TRBV9; CDR3aa: CASSVDRGTLNYGYTF; CDR3nt: TGTGCCAGCAGCGTAGACAGGGGGACCCTTAACTATGGCTACACCTTC
j_gene: TRBJ1-3; abundance: .; d_gene: .; len: 15; v_gene: TRBV28; CDR3aa: CASSSLVGSGNTIYF; CDR3nt: TGTGCCAGCAGTTCCCTAGTGGGCTCTGGAAACACCATATATTTT
j_gene: TRBJ2-3; abundance: .; d_gene: TRBD2; len: 18; v_gene: TRBV28; CDR3aa: CASSFPGTSGSFTDTQYF; CDR3nt: TGTGCCAGCAGTTTCCCCGGGACTAGCGGGAGTTTCACAGATACGCAGTATTTT
j_gene: TRBJ2-1; abundance: few; d_gene: TRBD2; len: 15; v_gene: TRBV27; CDR3aa: CASSPGLAGVDEQFF; CDR3nt: TGTGCCAGCAGTCCCGGACTAGCGGGAGTGGACGAGCAGTTCTTC
j_gene: TRBJ2-3; abundance: .; d_gene: .; len: 13; v_gene: TRBV18; CDR3aa: CASSRGGSDTQYF; CDR3nt: TGTGCCAGCTCACGTGGGGGGTCAGATACGCAGTATTTT
j_gene: TRBJ1-4; abundance: .; d_gene: .; len: 15; v_gene: TRBV23-1; CDR3aa: CASSHCTESNEKLFF; CDR3nt: TGCGCCAGCAGTCACTGCACAGAATCTAATGAAAAACTGTTTTTT
j_gene: TRBJ1-2; abundance: .; d_gene: .; len: 15; v_gene: TRBV27; CDR3aa: CASSSPGQGYWGYTF; CDR3nt: TGTGCCAGCAGTTCCCCGGGACAAGGCTATTGGGGCTACACCTTC
j_gene: TRBJ2-2; abundance: .; d_gene: .; len: 13; v_gene: TRBV2; CDR3aa: CASTPSGAGELFF; CDR3nt: TGTGCCAGCACCCCTTCAGGGGCCGGGGAGCTGTTTTTT
j_gene: TRBJ2-7; abundance: .; d_gene: .; len: 12; v_gene: TRBV28; CDR3aa: CASGGGGYEQYF; CDR3nt: TGTGCCAGCGGAGGGGGCGGATACGAGCAGTACTTC
j_gene: TRBJ2-1; abundance: few; d_gene: TRBD2; len: 13; v_gene: TRBV7-8; CDR3aa: CASSSRLATKQFF; CDR3nt: TGTGCCAGCAGCTCCCGACTAGCGACGAAGCAGTTCTTC
j_gene: TRBJ2-7; abundance: .; d_gene: TRBD2; len: 15; v_gene: TRBV7-8; CDR3aa: CASSSKRERFYEQYF; CDR3nt: TGTGCCAGCAGCTCAAAGCGGGAGCGGTTCTACGAGCAGTACTTC
j_gene: TRBJ2-7; abundance: medium-sized; d_gene: TRBD1; len: 13; v_gene: TRBV5-5; CDR3aa: CASSRQGAYEQYF; CDR3nt: TGTGCCAGCAGCCGCCAGGGGGCCTACGAGCAGTACTTC
j_gene: TRBJ1-3; abundance: .; d_gene: .; len: 14; v_gene: TRBV19; CDR3aa: CASSATASGNTIYF; CDR3nt: TGTGCCAGTAGCGCGACAGCCTCTGGAAACACCATATATTTT
j_gene: TRBJ2-7; abundance: .; d_gene: TRBD2; len: 17; v_gene: TRBV5-8; CDR3aa: CASSPGTSGTSTYEQYF; CDR3nt: TGTGCCAGCAGCCCAGGGACTAGCGGGACGAGTACCTACGAGCAGTACTTC
j_gene: TRBJ2-7; abundance: .; d_gene: .; len: 12; v_gene: TRBV13; CDR3aa: CASSLGGNEQYF; CDR3nt: TGTGCCAGCAGCTTAGGCGGGAACGAGCAGTACTTC
j_gene: TRBJ1-5; abundance: .; d_gene: .; len: 18; v_gene: TRBV28; CDR3aa: CASSYFHGGRRSNQPQHF; CDR3nt: TGTGCCAGCAGTTATTTCCATGGGGGCAGGAGGAGCAATCAGCCCCAGCATTTT
j_gene: TRBJ2-1; abundance: .; d_gene: .; len: 11; v_gene: TRBV20-1; CDR3aa: CSARGPIGGFF; CDR3nt: TGCAGTGCTAGAGGGCCGATAGGGGGGTTCTTC
j_gene: TRBJ1-1; abundance: .; d_gene: .; len: 14; v_gene: TRBV5-1; CDR3aa: CASSFQGRDTEAFF; CDR3nt: TGCGCCAGCAGCTTCCAGGGCAGGGACACTGAAGCTTTCTTT
j_gene: TRBJ2-1; abundance: .; d_gene: .; len: 12; v_gene: TRBV2; CDR3aa: CASIVTGNEQFF; CDR3nt: TGTGCCAGCATCGTAACAGGGAATGAGCAGTTCTTC
j_gene: TRBJ1-4; abundance: .; d_gene: TRBD1; len: 13; v_gene: TRBV6-5; CDR3aa: CASSTDRGSSLFF; CDR3nt: TGTGCCAGCAGTACGGACAGGGGGAGTAGTCTGTTTTTT
j_gene: TRBJ2-7; abundance: .; d_gene: TRBD2; len: 14; v_gene: TRBV7-2; CDR3aa: CASSGTSFSYEQYF; CDR3nt: TGTGCCAGCAGCGGGACTAGCTTCTCCTACGAGCAGTACTTC
j_gene: TRBJ2-1; abundance: .; d_gene: .; len: 15; v_gene: TRBV7-2; CDR3aa: CASSLRRGPVNEQFF; CDR3nt: TGTGCCAGCAGCTTACGGAGGGGTCCGGTCAATGAGCAGTTCTTC
j_gene: TRBJ2-3; abundance: few; d_gene: .; len: 17; v_gene: TRBV7-9; CDR3aa: CASSLRRGVFGTDTQYF; CDR3nt: TGTGCCAGCAGCTTGCGGCGGGGAGTGTTTGGAACAGATACGCAGTATTTT